This T cell receptor beta chain was observed in a study of technical replicates of blood from a few donors. The CDR3 has 13 residues. V was trimmed by 6 bases and J by 4 bases, leaving 10 bases between them. The germline V gene has CDR1 SGHNT and CDR2 YENEEA. TCRdb's table, derived via immunoSEQ multiplex PCR, lists solely in-frame clones and lacks some. Among 74,000 or so clones listed, around 94% were seen once. Sequenced: T cells isolated from PBMCs. This sequence was found in a human donor in good health. The J gene is TRBJ2-1, the V gene TRBV11-3; D is perhaps TRBD2 (5 bases). CDR3 DNA sequence: TGTGCCAGCAGTCTAGGACTTTACAATGAGCAGTTCTTC. This gives the protein CASSLGLYNEQFF.